Each of the 29 T cell receptor beta chains below was sequenced from the same sample in a study of graft-versus-host responses after intestinal transplantation. The method was immunoSEQ multiplex PCR; TCRdb's version includes in-frame clones alone and lacks a portion of them. The sample lists about 98,000 clones, about 82% seen once, with under 1.5% in the top ten. The sequenced sample was PBMCs, obtained 255 days after intestinal transplant. These receptors were collected from a human patient who received an intestinal transplant, so some T cells may come from the graft donor.

The chain has TRBV12-5 and TRBJ1-5; D not certain. The CDR3 is 12 residues long. V lost 7 bases to trimming and J lost 10 bases, with 14 bases between them. Germline values: CDR1 LGHNT, CDR2 FRNRAP. The CDR3 sequence: CASVGRSTPQHF. The DNA for the CDR3 is TGTGCTAGTGTGGGTCGAAGTACACCCCAGCATTTT.

The chain has TRBV25-1 and TRBJ2-1, with TRBD1 identical over 9 bases. Germline trimming cut 7 bases from V and 4 bases from J; bases unmatched to any gene: 8. Germline CDR1 reads MGHDK; CDR2 reads SYGVNS. The CDR3 is 15 amino acids. CDR3 bases: TGTGCCAGCAAAGCTACGGGACAGGGTTACAATGAGCAGTTCTTC. It is translated as CASKATGQGYNEQFF.

The chain joins TRBV6-5 to TRBJ1-6; a possible D gene is TRBD1 (5 bases). The CDR3 loop spans 15 amino acids. With 0 bases removed from V and 7 bases from J, the gap between germline ends came to 10 bases. Germline loops: CDR1 MNHEY, CDR2 SVGAGI. The DNA of the CDR3 is TGTGCCAGCAGTTACTCACAACAGGCAAATTCACCCCTCCACTTT. It codes for CASSYSQQANSPLHF.

The CDR3 is CASSLSSTVYNEQFF. CDR3 nucleotides: TGTGCCAGCAGTTTATCAAGCACCGTTTACAATGAGCAGTTCTTC. V gene TRBV27 combines with J gene TRBJ2-1; D not resolved. The CDR3 consists of 15 residues. Germline CDR1 is MNHEY and CDR2 is SMNVEV (reference sequence). V gave up 0 bases and J gave up 4 bases, with 10 bases separating them.

This clone was picked up one time. The chain couples TRBV28 to TRBJ1-5, with D perhaps matching TRBD1 (6 bases). The CDR3 runs 14 residues. Trimming took 6 bases from V and 7 from J, leaving 16 bases between them. CDR1 is MDHEN, CDR2 SYDVKM, per germline. This CDR3 is CASRSQGISQPQHF. In DNA form, the CDR3 reads TGTGCCAGCAGGTCCCAGGGGATATCCCAGCCCCAGCATTTT.

The chain has TRBV6-1 and TRBJ1-1, with TRBD1 identical over 7 bases. CDR3 length: 13 amino acids. Germline CDR1 reads MNHNS; CDR2 reads SASEGT. Trimming cost V 3 bases and J 7 bases; bases outside gene matches: 5. In DNA, the CDR3 is TGTGCCAGCAGTGACGGGACAGAATATGAAGCTTTCTTT. Protein product: CASSDGTEYEAFF.

The J gene is TRBJ2-7, the V gene TRBV7-2; 8 bases line up with TRBD1. J lost 12 bases, V lost 5 bases, and 9 bases had no gene match. The CDR3 runs to 12 residues. The germline V gene encodes CDR1 SGHTA and CDR2 FQGNSA. In nucleotides, the CDR3 is TGTGCCAGCAGCCCGGACAGGGAAAATCGGTACTTC. As protein: CASSPDRENRYF.

The V call is TRBV5-4, the J call TRBJ2-2, with 9 bases that match TRBD1. Trimming at V came to 3 bases and at J to 1 base, leaving 4 bases not matched to a gene. The CDR3 loop spans 16 amino acids. Germline loops: CDR1 SGHNT, CDR2 YYREEE (reference sequence). CDR3 protein: CASSYDRGENTGELFF. As DNA, the CDR3 is TGTGCCAGCAGCTACGACAGGGGGGAGAACACCGGGGAGCTGTTTTTT.

This clone was detected only once. V and J are TRBV1 and TRBJ1-2; the table's D call of TRBD1 was not tested on the DNA. TRBV1 corresponds to a pseudogene. CDR3 length equals 15 residues. The CDR3 nucleotides read TGCACCAGCTCCCGGACAGGGGGCTGTAGTTATGGCTACACCTTC. Its protein product is CTSSRTGGCSYGYTF.

This clone was seen once. This sequence joins TRBV9 and TRBJ2-5, with D tentatively TRBD2 (6 bases). Germline CDR1 reads SGDLS; CDR2 reads YYNGEE. The CDR3 is 13 residues long. V lost 3 bases, J lost 9 bases, and 15 bases lay in between. CDR3 loop: CASSGGTEGAQYF. CDR3 coding DNA: TGTGCCAGCAGCGGGGGGACGGAGGGCGCCCAGTACTTC.

The V and J genes are TRBV2 and TRBJ1-6; no clear D gene. The CDR3 length is 16 residues. Germline V CDR1 and CDR2: SNHLY, FYNNEI. The V gene lost 5 bases and the J gene lost 7 bases, with 18 bases spanning the gap. CDR3 coding DNA: TGTGCCAGCAGTCTAAACAGACCAGAAACAAATTCACCCCTCCACTTT. It translates to CASSLNRPETNSPLHF.

The chain uses TRBV6-4 and TRBJ2-3; 8 bases align to TRBD2. J was trimmed by 2 bases and V by 0 bases; bases with no gene match: 13. This CDR3 has 19 amino acids. In germline, CDR1 is MRHNA, CDR2 SNTAGT. CDR3 DNA sequence: TGTGCCAGCAGTGACTCTGACTTGGCTAGCGGGCGCCCCACAGATACGCAGTATTTT. Protein: CASSDSDLASGRPTDTQYF.

The chain links TRBV18 to TRBJ2-5, with 7 bases that match TRBD1. Germline values: CDR1 KGHSH, CDR2 LQKENI. This CDR3 comprises 16 residues. The junction had 11 bases not matched to a gene; V was cut back by 2 bases and J by 5 bases. The CDR3 spells CASSPATTGLKETQYF. CDR3 coding DNA: TGTGCCAGCTCACCAGCGACGACAGGGTTGAAGGAGACCCAGTACTTC.

V and J are TRBV15 and TRBJ2-1, with D unresolved. The V gene's germline CDR1 is LNHNV and CDR2 YYDKDF (reference sequence). This CDR3 has 15 residues. Trimming took 2 bases from V and 6 from J, leaving 14 bases between them. Written as DNA, the CDR3 is TGTGCCACCAGCAGACCCACGACTGGAAGCAATGAGCAGTTCTTC. Amino acid sequence: CATSRPTTGSNEQFF.

The genes are TRBV5-1 and TRBJ2-6; no definite D call. The CDR3 extends over 14 amino acids. CDR1 and CDR2 from the germline V gene are SGHRS and YFSETQ. V was trimmed by 1 base and J by 1 base, leaving 3 bases between them. CDR3 in DNA: TGCGCCAGCAGCTTGTCATCTGGGGCCAACGTCCTGACTTTC. Translation: CASSLSSGANVLTF. Full variable domain (remainder filled in from reference TRBV5-1 and TRBJ2-6): KAGVTQTPRYLIKTRGQQVTLSCSPISGHRSVSWYQQTPGQGLQFLFEYFSETQRNKGNFPGRFSGRQFSNSRSEMNVSTLELGDSALYLCASSLSSGANVLTFGAGSRLTVL.

Written as DNA, the CDR3 is TGCGCCAGCAGCTTGGAAACGGCGGGGGGCGTCACAGATACGCAGTATTTT. The encoded protein is CASSLETAGGVTDTQYF. The chain links TRBV5-1 to TRBJ2-3; TRBD2 aligns across 8 bases. Germline-derived CDR1 and CDR2 are SGHRS and YFSETQ. Trimming took 0 bases from V and 2 from J; bases not matched to a gene: 8. The CDR3 is 17 residues long.

The sample holds a few counts of this clone. The genes are TRBV6-6 and TRBJ2-7, with D tentatively TRBD1 (5 bases). Trimming pared 6 bases from V and 2 bases from J, leaving 14 bases between. The CDR3 is 14 residues long. Germline assignment: CDR1 MNHNY and CDR2 SVGAGI (reference sequence). The CDR3 reads CASSPDIRPYEQYF. The CDR3 nucleotides read TGTGCCAGCAGCCCGGACATCCGACCCTACGAGCAGTACTTC.

The sample holds one count of this clone. The rearrangement uses TRBV29-1 and TRBJ1-2; no clear D. With 2 bases removed from V and 5 bases from J, the gap between germline ends came to 12 bases. Germline V gene data show CDR1 as SQVTM and CDR2 as ANQGSEA. The CDR3 contains 13 residues. This CDR3 reads CSVEWEAPYGYTF. In DNA form, the CDR3 reads TGCAGCGTTGAATGGGAGGCCCCATATGGCTACACCTTC.

The J gene is TRBJ2-7, the V gene TRBV2; tentative D call: TRBD1 (6 bases). This CDR3 has 12 residues. Germline assignment: CDR1 SNHLY and CDR2 FYNNEI. The V end was cut by 5 bases, the J end by 2 bases, with 7 bases between. As DNA, the CDR3 is TGTGCCAGCAGTTGGGACACCTACGAGCAGTACTTC. This encodes CASSWDTYEQYF. Variable domain in full (rest from reference TRBV2 and TRBJ2-7): EPEVTQTPSHQVTQMGQEVILRCVPISNHLYFYWYRQILGQKVEFLVSFYNNEISEKSEIFDDQFSVERPDGSNFTLKIRSTKLEDSAMYFCASSWDTYEQYFGPGTRLTVT.

The rearrangement uses TRBV4-1 and TRBJ2-2; 7 nucleotides agree with TRBD2. Trimming removed 3 bases from V and 7 bases from J; junction bases left unmatched: 8. Germline-derived CDR1 and CDR2 are MGHRA and YSYEKL. The CDR3 consists of 15 residues. CDR3 protein: CASSQREGLGGELFF. The CDR3 nucleotides read TGCGCCAGCAGCCAGAGGGAGGGCCTCGGCGGGGAGCTGTTTTTT.

The J gene is TRBJ1-4, the V gene TRBV7-9, with TRBD1 as a possible D gene (6 bases). Germline assignment: CDR1 SEHNR and CDR2 FQNEAQ (reference sequence). This CDR3 has 19 amino acids. The germline V and J ends were trimmed by 4 bases and 0 bases, with 21 bases remaining between them. CDR3 nucleotide sequence: TGTGCCAGCAGCTGGGTTTTTGGGGGGCGATCAGCAACTAATGAAAAACTGTTTTTT. It translates to CASSWVFGGRSATNEKLFF. Drawing the rest from reference TRBV7-9 and TRBJ1-4, the complete variable domain is DTGVSQNPRHKITKRGQNVTFRCDPISEHNRLYWYRQTLGQGPEFLTYFQNEAQLEKSRLLSDRFSAERPKGSFSTLEIQRTEQGDSAMYLCASSWVFGGRSATNEKLFFGSGTQLSVL.

This chain links TRBV4-1 with TRBJ1-6; no clear D. CDR3 size: 15 residues. The germline CDR1 and CDR2 sequences are MGHRA and YSYEKL. V lost 0 bases and J 10 bases, leaving 13 bases between the germline ends. CDR3 region: CASSQDPRYRSPLHF. The CDR3 nucleotides are TGCGCCAGCAGCCAAGACCCCCGCTACCGATCACCCCTCCACTTT.

This sequence joins TRBV6-1 and TRBJ1-1; TRBD1 is a possible D gene (5 bases). The CDR3 runs 14 residues. Per germline, CDR1 MNHNS and CDR2 SASEGT. The V gene lost 4 bases and the J gene lost 0 bases, with 9 bases spanning the gap. The CDR3 region has the DNA TGTGCCAGCAGTGCTCAGGACATGAACACTGAAGCTTTCTTT. Translating gives CASSAQDMNTEAFF.

The chain carries TRBV5-6 and TRBJ1-1; D might be TRBD1 (5 bases). Germline V gene sequence: CDR1 SGHDT, CDR2 YYEEEE. The length of the CDR3 is 17 residues. V was trimmed by 5 bases and J by 0 bases, leaving 20 bases between them. As DNA, the CDR3 is TGTGCCAGCAGTAGTCTTCGGGGACGGACCATGAACACTGAAGCTTTCTTT. Amino acid sequence: CASSSLRGRTMNTEAFF. Full variable domain (missing parts from reference TRBV5-6 and TRBJ1-1): DAGVTQSPTHLIKTRGQQVTLRCSPKSGHDTVSWYQQALGQGPQFIFQYYEEEERQRGNFPDRFSGHQFPNYSSELNVNALLLGDSALYLCASSSLRGRTMNTEAFFGQGTRLTVV.

Worth noting for this clone: One end of the junction fails to match germline, which may point to a read error. Other DNA sequences in the same sample also yield this CDR3. The V call is TRBV5-8, the J call TRBJ1-4; tentative D call: TRBD1 (5 bases). CDR1 SGHTS and CDR2 YDEGEE come from the germline V gene. The CDR3 spans 16 residues. The CDR3 reads CASSLGNRLSNEKLFF. CDR3 bases: TGTGCCAGCAGCTTGGGGAACAGGTTGAGTAATGAAAAGCTGTTTTTT.

V gene TRBV19 combines with J gene TRBJ1-1, with 7 nucleotides matching TRBD1. In germline, CDR1 is LNHDA, CDR2 SQIVND (reference sequence). There are 15 residues in the CDR3. V shed 10 bases, J shed 0 bases, and the junction held 11 bases outside the gene matches. CDR3 bases: TGTGCCACGCGACAGGGCACCTCAATGAACACTGAAGCTTTCTTT. Translating gives CATRQGTSMNTEAFF.

The J gene is TRBJ1-2, the V gene TRBV4-2; no firm D call. The CDR3 spans 19 residues. Germline V gene lookup returns CDR1 LGHNA and CDR2 YNFKEQ. V dropped 2 bases and J dropped 4 bases, with 26 bases sitting between them. This chain's CDR3 is CASSQSPPFVAAASYGYTF. The CDR3 DNA reads TGTGCCAGCAGCCAAAGTCCCCCGTTTGTTGCAGCGGCATCCTATGGCTACACCTTC.

The V gene is TRBV6-5, the J gene TRBJ2-5; D is perhaps TRBD1 or TRBD2 (5 bases each). Between the trimmed V and J ends, which lost 5 bases and 5 bases, there was a span of 12 bases. Germline CDR1 reads MNHEY; CDR2 reads SVGAGI. The CDR3 is made up of 13 amino acids. CDR3 amino acids: CASSDTGTETQYF. In nucleotides, the CDR3 is TGTGCCAGCAGTGACACCGGGACGGAGACCCAGTACTTC.

The rearrangement links TRBV15 to TRBJ2-5; D is unclear. Germline V lookup: CDR1 LNHNV, CDR2 YYDKDF (reference sequence). V gave up 0 bases and J gave up 2 bases, with 16 bases separating them. The CDR3 contains 17 residues. CDR3 in DNA: TGTGCCACCAGCAGAGATACGGCCAGCCCAGTTCAAGAGACCCAGTACTTC. Protein product: CATSRDTASPVQETQYF.